This T cell receptor beta chain appears in the sequencing data of a study of T cell responses to AZD1222 COVID-19 vaccine. TCRdb's table, derived via immunoSEQ multiplex PCR, lists solely in-frame clones and lacks some. The profile shows 120,000 to 150,000 clones, approximately 90% of them singletons. CDR1 is MDHEN and CDR2 is SYDVKM in the germline V gene. Deletions cut 3 bases from V and 3 bases from J, with 9 bases between. This CDR3 is built from 14 residues. The material sequenced was peripheral blood, taken on day 0 of AZD1222 vaccination. V usage is TRBV28 and J usage is TRBJ1-3; D call uncertain. This receptor was taken from an adult in good health. This CDR3 is CASSFTGYGNTIYF. The CDR3 region has the DNA TGTGCCAGCAGTTTTACCGGGTATGGAAACACCATATATTTT.